One and the same sample provided the 20 T cell receptor beta chains below, sequenced in a study of regulatory T cells in long-lasting Graves disease (dated by TCRdb to the early 2020s). Library preparation was by multiplex PCR. The sequencer was an Illumina HiSeq 4000. iRepertoire HTBI primers and Arm-PCR amplification of CDR3 regions were used to construct TCR beta libraries. The raw public data were reprocessed by TCRdb itself: fastp quality trimming at Q25, MiXCR clonotype calling, in-frame beta chains only. Each CDR3 protein appears once, grouped with its most common genes and DNA. This sample comprises about 420,000 distinct CDR3 sequences, roughly 15% of them detected only once. Clones ranked in the top ten supply 23% of the sample. Reading the label with the study, this specimen's time point is: newly diagnosed GD, antithyroid drugs for less than 3 months. For both TCR sequencing and RNA sequencing, RNA was extracted from PBMCs using TRIzol.

In addition, the sample was reused for a study of T cells in Graves' hyperthyroidism and ophthalmopathy.

Sequencing used peripheral blood mononuclear cells (PBMCs), obtained at new diagnosis, from a patient treated with antithyroid drugs. The receptor source for this set is a woman aged 18-35 years with Graves disease. Donor details come from another sample of the same person, matched by shared clones.

This clonotype was observed at least ten times. V gene TRBV12-3 or TRBV12-4 combines with J gene TRBJ2-5; no clear D gene. This CDR3 is built from 13 residues. V was cut by 3 bases and J by 3 bases, with 8 bases left in between. The CDR3 coding sequence is TGTGCCAGCAGTTTCATGAGAAAAGAGACCCAGTACTTC. Translation: CASSFMRKETQYF.

The chain couples TRBV28 to TRBJ1-5; 7 bases are a match to TRBD1. There are 16 residues in the CDR3. J gave up 1 base and V 6 bases, and 9 bases lay outside the gene matches. Germline CDR1 reads MDHEN; CDR2 reads SYDVKM. The chain's CDR3 is CASRLQGRTSNQPQHF. The DNA of the CDR3 is TGTGCCAGCAGGTTACAGGGGCGAACAAGCAATCAGCCCCAGCATTTT.

This clonotype was recorded many times. The chain employs TRBV28 and TRBJ2-4, with 11 bases fitting TRBD2. Trimming cost V 3 bases and J 5 bases; bases outside gene matches: 12. Looked up from germline, CDR1 is MDHEN and CDR2 is SYDVKM. The CDR3 has 18 amino acids. The CDR3 sequence is CASSFVLSASGRQNIQYF. CDR3 nucleotide sequence: TGTGCCAGCAGTTTTGTCCTCTCGGCTAGCGGGAGGCAAAACATTCAGTACTTC. Full variable domain (remainder filled in from reference TRBV28 and TRBJ2-4): DVKVTQSSRYLVKRTGEKVFLECVQDMDHENMFWYRQDPGLGLRLIYFSYDVKMKEKGDIPEGYSVSREKKERFSLILESASTNQTSMYLCASSFVLSASGRQNIQYFGAGTRLSVL.

This rearrangement joins TRBV2 to TRBJ2-7; 10 bases line up with TRBD2. Looked up from germline, CDR1 is SNHLY and CDR2 is FYNNEI. The CDR3 consists of 18 residues. V lost 0 bases to trimming and J lost 4 bases; unmatched junction nucleotides: 12. CDR3 in amino acids: CASSEASLAGAPGYEQYF. The DNA of the CDR3 is TGTGCCAGCAGTGAAGCATCGCTAGCGGGAGCCCCAGGGTACGAGCAGTACTTC.

The chain employs TRBV5-1 and TRBJ2-5; TRBD1 agrees at 7 bases. The ends lost 4 bases at V and 3 bases at J; junction bases unmatched: 6. Germline V gene lookup returns CDR1 SGHRS and CDR2 YFSETQ. The CDR3 length is 14 residues. The CDR3 region is CASSPPGTEETQYF. For the CDR3, the DNA is TGCGCCAGCAGCCCTCCCGGGACAGAAGAGACCCAGTACTTC.

This clonotype has ten or more counts. The V and J genes are TRBV3-1 and TRBJ1-1, with D possibly being TRBD1 (6 bases). This CDR3 region has 16 residues. The ends were cut back, 2 bases at V and 2 bases at J, with 15 bases in the middle. From germline, CDR1 is LGHDT and CDR2 YNNKEL (reference sequence). The CDR3 loop reads CASSQILGGANTEAFF. The CDR3, as DNA: TGTGCCAGCAGCCAAATCCTCGGGGGGGCTAACACTGAAGCTTTCTTT. The full variable domain, completed using reference TRBV3-1 and TRBJ1-1, is DTAVSQTPKYLVTQMGNDKSIKCEQNLGHDTMYWYKQDSKKFLKIMFSYNNKELIINETVPNRFSPKSPDKAHLNLHINSLELGDSAVYFCASSQILGGANTEAFFGQGTRLTVV.

This clonotype showed up many times. V usage is TRBV28 and J usage is TRBJ2-3; no clear D gene. The ends were cut back, 5 bases at V and 0 bases at J, with 6 bases in the middle. The CDR3 runs 13 residues. Germline lookup yields CDR1 MDHEN and CDR2 SYDVKM. CDR3 DNA sequence: TGTGCCAGCAGTGTCCCTAGCACAGATACGCAGTATTTT. Translation: CASSVPSTDTQYF. The variable domain in full, completed from reference TRBV28 and TRBJ2-3, reads DVKVTQSSRYLVKRTGEKVFLECVQDMDHENMFWYRQDPGLGLRLIYFSYDVKMKEKGDIPEGYSVSREKKERFSLILESASTNQTSMYLCASSVPSTDTQYFGPGTRLTVL.

This clonotype occurred once. The chain couples TRBV29-1 to TRBJ1-4; D uncertain. V shed 7 bases and J shed 14 bases, with 8 bases lying between them. The CDR3 totals 8 residues. Germline V lookup: CDR1 SQVTM, CDR2 ANQGSEA. The CDR3 DNA follows: TGCAGCGCCCTCTGGCTGTTTTTT. This codes for CSALWLFF.

This clonotype appeared many times. The chain is built from TRBV28 and TRBJ1-2, with D tentatively TRBD1 (6 bases). Per the germline V gene, CDR1 is MDHEN and CDR2 is SYDVKM. Trimming shortened V by 4 bases and J by 4 bases, and 10 bases separated the two germline ends. There are 13 residues in the CDR3. CDR3 loop: CASSSDRFYGYTF. The CDR3 nucleotides are TGTGCCAGCAGTTCCGACAGGTTCTATGGCTACACCTTC.

This clonotype has a count of ten or more. The chain uses TRBV7-2 and TRBJ1-1, with 8 nucleotides matching TRBD1. The V and J ends lost 7 bases and 8 bases, in that order; junction bases with no gene match: 6. The CDR3 covers 12 residues. Germline CDR1 SGHTA, CDR2 FQGNSA. The CDR3 sequence is CASTTRDREAFF. CDR3 DNA: TGTGCCAGCACAACACGGGACAGGGAAGCTTTCTTT. Combining the CDR3 with reference TRBV7-2 and TRBJ1-1 gives the whole variable domain GAGVSQSPSNKVTEKGKDVELRCDPISGHTALYWYRQSLGQGLEFLIYFQGNSAPDKSGLPSDRFSAERTGGSVSTLTIQRTQQEDSAVYLCASTTRDREAFFGQGTRLTVV.

This clonotype was seen at least ten times. The chain carries TRBV28 and TRBJ1-6; tentative D call: TRBD1 (5 bases). The V gene lost 6 bases and the J gene lost 7 bases, with 10 bases spanning the gap. The CDR3 has 13 residues. The V gene's germline CDR1 is MDHEN and CDR2 SYDVKM. CDR3 sequence (DNA): TGTGCCAGCAGCCGGGACTGGAATTCACCCCTCCACTTT. Residues: CASSRDWNSPLHF.

This clonotype came up many times. A read error may produce the germline difference seen at one junction end. The chain carries TRBV28 and TRBJ1-1, with TRBD1 matching 8 bases. The V gene's germline CDR1 is MDHEN and CDR2 SYDVKM. The CDR3 totals 13 residues. In DNA, the CDR3 is TGTGCCAGCAGGACGGGACAGGTCACTGACGCTTTCTTT. Its protein is CASRTGQVTDAFF.

This clonotype was counted between two and nine times. The CDR3 loop reads CASSLDLADTDTQYF. The CDR3 DNA sequence: TGCGCCAGCAGCTTGGACCTAGCGGATACAGATACGCAGTATTTT. The chain employs TRBV5-1 and TRBJ2-3; 7 nucleotides agree with TRBD2. The CDR3 length is 15 residues. Germline assignment: CDR1 SGHRS and CDR2 YFSETQ. Losses at the gene ends were 0 bases for V and 3 bases for J; bases not matched to a gene: 4.

The chain joins TRBV10-3 to TRBJ2-7, with TRBD2 identical over 12 bases. V was clipped by 6 bases and J by 2 bases; unmatched bases: 2. This CDR3 is 14 amino acids long. The germline V gene encodes CDR1 ENHRY and CDR2 SYGVKD. The CDR3 region has the DNA TGTGCCATCAGCCGACTAGCGGGGGCCTACGAGCAGTACTTC. Translated: CAISRLAGAYEQYF.

V gene TRBV2 combines with J gene TRBJ2-3, with 11 nucleotides matching TRBD2. J lost 5 bases, V lost 5 bases, and 9 bases had no gene match. The germline V gene encodes CDR1 SNHLY and CDR2 FYNNEI. CDR3 size: 16 residues. CDR3 DNA: TGTGCCAGCAGTCAGGGGACTAGCGGAGCGGGAGATACGCAGTATTTT. This translates into CASSQGTSGAGDTQYF. Full variable domain (rest looked up from reference TRBV2 and TRBJ2-3): EPEVTQTPSHQVTQMGQEVILRCVPISNHLYFYWYRQILGQKVEFLVSFYNNEISEKSEIFDDQFSVERPDGSNFTLKIRSTKLEDSAMYFCASSQGTSGAGDTQYFGPGTRLTVL.

This clonotype occurred many times. This chain connects TRBV12-3 or TRBV12-4 to TRBJ2-7; 11 bases fit TRBD1. V was pared by 6 bases and J by 5 bases, with 9 bases of the junction left unmatched. The CDR3 contains 15 residues. The CDR3 reads CASRQGGQGVNEQYF. The CDR3 DNA is TGTGCCAGCAGGCAAGGGGGACAGGGGGTCAACGAGCAGTACTTC.

At least ten counts were recorded for this clonotype. The V gene is TRBV28, the J gene TRBJ1-4, with TRBD1 matching 9 bases. Germline CDR1 and CDR2: MDHEN and SYDVKM. V lost 5 bases to trimming and J lost 4 bases; unmatched junction nucleotides: 29. The CDR3 length is 23 residues. The CDR3 sequence: CASSQPYLLLAYRGRGVNEKLFF. DNA of the CDR3: TGTGCCAGCAGTCAGCCCTACCTTTTATTAGCGTACAGGGGGCGAGGCGTTAATGAAAAACTGTTTTTT.

This clonotype was detected a few times. V is TRBV20-1 and J is TRBJ2-7; 8 bases match TRBD2. CDR1 DFQATT and CDR2 SNEGSKA come from the germline V gene (reference sequence). This CDR3 is 12 amino acids long. V lost 1 base, J lost 6 bases, and 2 bases stayed unmatched. The CDR3 protein is CSARGLAGEQYF. The CDR3 DNA reads as TGCAGTGCTAGAGGTCTAGCGGGCGAGCAGTACTTC.

This chain uses TRBV7-9 with TRBJ2-7; 16 nucleotides align to TRBD2. Trimming took 5 bases from V and 2 from J; bases not matched to a gene: 9. Germline V CDR1 and CDR2: SEHNR, FQNEAQ (reference sequence). The CDR3 loop spans 18 amino acids. The CDR3 DNA reads as TGTGCCAGCAGCAAAGGAGGGGGACTAGCGGGAGGGCCCTACGAGCAGTACTTC. Translating gives CASSKGGGLAGGPYEQYF.

This clonotype has ten or more counts. CDR3 DNA sequence: TGTGCCAGCAGCCTAGTCGGAGGGGCTGACTACAATGAGCAGTTCTTC. Protein sequence: CASSLVGGADYNEQFF. This chain joins TRBV6-2 or TRBV6-3 and TRBJ2-1, with a tentative D call TRBD2 (6 bases). Germline lookup yields CDR1 MNHEY and CDR2 SVGEGT. V dropped 6 bases and J dropped 3 bases, with 18 bases sitting between them. The CDR3 sequence is 16 residues long.